The clone carrying this TCR beta chain was recorded once. What it binds is unknown. The entry originates in a study of vaccination and CD4 T cells after COVID-19. On the study more broadly: Cultures that served as controls received a CEFX pool, an HIV-1 Nef pool, or no peptide.

Described treatment: approximately 9-day PBMC culture with coronavirus spike peptide pools or control peptides (ViraFEST assay). These CD4+ T cells came from approximately ten-day cultures by negative selection. With the Oncomine TCR Beta short-read assay, DNA from cultured CD4+ T cells was sequenced. TCRdb called the PCR reads again in MiXCR, with one record for every CDR3 protein. This sample has 9,500 to 15,000 distinct CDR3 sequences, with about 50% found just once. Germline lookup yields CDR1 SQVTM and CDR2 ANQGSEA. V trimming: 7 bases; J trimming: 0 bases; junction bases outside the gene matches: 3. The CDR3 contains 13 residues.

The sample was CD4+ T cells from blood, cultured in vitro. This clonotype originated in a human donor who had recovered from COVID-19. This rearrangement joins TRBV29-1 to TRBJ1-5; 7 bases agree with TRBD1. DNA for the CDR3: TGCAGCGCAAGGGACAGTAGCAATCAGCCCCAGCATTTT. It encodes CSARDSSNQPQHF. Complete variable domain (other parts from reference TRBV29-1 and TRBJ1-5): SAVISQKPSRDICQRGTSLTIQCQVDSQVTMMFWYRQQPGQSLTLIATANQGSEATYESGFVIDKFPISRPNLTFSTLTVSNMSPEDSSIYLCSARDSSNQPQHFGDGTRLSIL.